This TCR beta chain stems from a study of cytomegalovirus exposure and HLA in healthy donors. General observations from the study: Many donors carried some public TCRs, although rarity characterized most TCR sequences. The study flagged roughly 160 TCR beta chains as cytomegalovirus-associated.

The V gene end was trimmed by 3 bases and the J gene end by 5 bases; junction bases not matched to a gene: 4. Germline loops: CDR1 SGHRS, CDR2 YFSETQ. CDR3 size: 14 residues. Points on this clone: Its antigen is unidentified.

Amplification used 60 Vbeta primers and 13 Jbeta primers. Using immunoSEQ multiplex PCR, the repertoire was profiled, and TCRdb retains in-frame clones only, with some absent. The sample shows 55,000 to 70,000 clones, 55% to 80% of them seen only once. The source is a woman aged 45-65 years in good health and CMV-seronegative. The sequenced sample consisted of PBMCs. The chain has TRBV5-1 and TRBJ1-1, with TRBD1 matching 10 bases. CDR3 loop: CASSSGTGETEAFF. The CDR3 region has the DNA TGCGCCAGCAGCTCCGGGACAGGGGAGACTGAAGCTTTCTTT.